The rows below give T cell receptor beta chains drawn from one sample of a study of a mutant IDH1 vaccine in newly diagnosed glioma. Sequenced by immunoSEQ multiplex PCR; TCRdb stores in-frame clones only, minus some. Altogether 26,000 or so clones are present, roughly 85% being singletons, with the ten largest covering more than 15%. Their recognized antigens are unknown. The sample here was PBMCs, taken from a glioma patient whose treatment included an IDH1 peptide vaccine. These receptors originate from a woman in her thirties with glioma. CDR3s include the opening cysteine and the closing phenylalanine or tryptophan. The order of the fields is CDR3 protein, D gene, V gene, clone size. A D gene is named only where the DNA matches it firmly. Not all rows give a size; the values are once, few, many and, for expanded clones, a class.

CDR3: CASSLDGYSNQPQHF
D: .
V: TRBV5-1
size: .

CDR3: CASSFEGVVYNSPLHF
D: .
V: TRBV7-9
size: .

CDR3: CASSMRYQPQHF
D: .
V: TRBV19
size: .

CDR3: CASSLAAGHGYTF
D: .
V: TRBV5-6
size: .

CDR3: CASSLTARISGANVLTF
D: .
V: TRBV7-2
size: .

CDR3: CASSQERFLRSPLHF
D: .
V: TRBV4-3
size: .

CDR3: CASSLGLAGGSDEQFF
D: TRBD2
V: TRBV5-6
size: .

CDR3: CASSSSGAKNPNSPLHF
D: .
V: TRBV5-4
size: once

CDR3: CASSPGQGGSQPQHF
D: TRBD1
V: TRBV5-8
size: .

CDR3: CASRSPGTGIGTGELFF
D: TRBD1
V: TRBV7-6
size: .

CDR3: CATTPGTGFSGYTF
D: TRBD1
V: TRBV6-6
size: .

CDR3: CSVDLGEPGNTIYF
D: .
V: TRBV29-1
size: .

CDR3: CASSITRTGGNEQFF
D: TRBD1
V: TRBV19
size: medium-sized

CDR3: CASSPRAQETQYF
D: .
V: TRBV7-9
size: .

CDR3: CASSMISSPQHF
D: .
V: TRBV19
size: once

CDR3: CASSLNTEKLFF
D: .
V: TRBV5-1
size: .